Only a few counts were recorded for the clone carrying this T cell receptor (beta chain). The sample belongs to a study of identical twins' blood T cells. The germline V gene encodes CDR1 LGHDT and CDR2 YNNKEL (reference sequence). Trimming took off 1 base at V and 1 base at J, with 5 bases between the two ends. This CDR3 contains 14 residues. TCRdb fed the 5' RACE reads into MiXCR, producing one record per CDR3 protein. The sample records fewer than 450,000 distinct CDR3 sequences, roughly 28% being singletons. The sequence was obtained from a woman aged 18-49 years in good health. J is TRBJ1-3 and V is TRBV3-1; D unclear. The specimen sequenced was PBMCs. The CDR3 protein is CASSQGTSGNTIYF. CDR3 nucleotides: TGTGCCAGCAGCCAAGGAACTTCTGGAAACACCATATATTTT.